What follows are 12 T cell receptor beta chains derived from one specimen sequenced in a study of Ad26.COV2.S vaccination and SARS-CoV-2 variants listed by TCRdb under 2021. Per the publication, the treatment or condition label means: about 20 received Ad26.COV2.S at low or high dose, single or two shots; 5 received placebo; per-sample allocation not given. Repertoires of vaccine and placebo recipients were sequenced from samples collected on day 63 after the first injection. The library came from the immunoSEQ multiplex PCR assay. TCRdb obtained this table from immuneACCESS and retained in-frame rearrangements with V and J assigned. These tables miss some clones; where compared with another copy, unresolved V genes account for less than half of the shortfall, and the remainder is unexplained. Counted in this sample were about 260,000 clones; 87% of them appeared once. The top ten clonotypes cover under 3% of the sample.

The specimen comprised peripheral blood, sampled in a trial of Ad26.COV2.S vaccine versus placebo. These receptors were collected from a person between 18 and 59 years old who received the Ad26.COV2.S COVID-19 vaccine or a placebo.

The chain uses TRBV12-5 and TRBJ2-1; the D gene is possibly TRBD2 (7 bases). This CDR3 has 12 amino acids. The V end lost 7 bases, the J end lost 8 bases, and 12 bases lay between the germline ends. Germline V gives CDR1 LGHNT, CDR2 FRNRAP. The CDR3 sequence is CASAWGGDEQFF. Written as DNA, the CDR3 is TGTGCTAGTGCCTGGGGGGGCGATGAGCAGTTCTTC.

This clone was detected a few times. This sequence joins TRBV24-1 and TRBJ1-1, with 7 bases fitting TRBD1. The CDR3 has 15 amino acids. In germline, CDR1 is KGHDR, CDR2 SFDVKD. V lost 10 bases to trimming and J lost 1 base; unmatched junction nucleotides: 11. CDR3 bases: TGTGCCACTATAATCGCAGGGGGGAGGAACACTGAAGCTTTCTTT. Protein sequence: CATIIAGGRNTEAFF.

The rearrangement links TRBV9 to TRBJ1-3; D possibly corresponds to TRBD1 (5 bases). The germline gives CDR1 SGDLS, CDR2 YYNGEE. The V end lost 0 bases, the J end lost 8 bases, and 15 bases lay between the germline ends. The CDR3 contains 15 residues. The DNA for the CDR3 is TGTGCCAGCAGCGTAGGGACGGGGGACGTACACACCATATATTTT. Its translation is CASSVGTGDVHTIYF.

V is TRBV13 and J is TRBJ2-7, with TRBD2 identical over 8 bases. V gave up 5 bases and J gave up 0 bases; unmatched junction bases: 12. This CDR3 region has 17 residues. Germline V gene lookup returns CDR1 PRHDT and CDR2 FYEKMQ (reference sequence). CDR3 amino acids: CASSKREGRISSYEQYF. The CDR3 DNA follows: TGTGCCAGCAGCAAACGGGAGGGGCGAATTAGCTCCTACGAGCAGTACTTC.

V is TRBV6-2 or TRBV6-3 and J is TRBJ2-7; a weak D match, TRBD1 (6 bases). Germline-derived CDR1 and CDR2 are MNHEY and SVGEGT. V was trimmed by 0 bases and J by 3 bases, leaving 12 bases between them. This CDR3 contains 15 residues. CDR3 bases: TGTGCCAGCAGTTACTCGAGGGGGAGAGGCTACGAGCAGTACTTC. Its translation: CASSYSRGRGYEQYF.

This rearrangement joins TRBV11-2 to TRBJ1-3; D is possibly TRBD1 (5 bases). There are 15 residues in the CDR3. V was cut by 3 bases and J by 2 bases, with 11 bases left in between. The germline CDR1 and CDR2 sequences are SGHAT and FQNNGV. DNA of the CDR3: TGTGCCAGCAGCTTCCGGGACGGACCTGGAAACACCATATATTTT. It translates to CASSFRDGPGNTIYF.

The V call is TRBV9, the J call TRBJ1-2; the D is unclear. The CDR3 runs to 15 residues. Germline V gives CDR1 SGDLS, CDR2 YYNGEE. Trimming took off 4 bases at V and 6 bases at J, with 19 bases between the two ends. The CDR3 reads CASSPPEARFDGYTF. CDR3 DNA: TGTGCCAGCAGCCCCCCCGAGGCCAGGTTCGATGGCTACACCTTC. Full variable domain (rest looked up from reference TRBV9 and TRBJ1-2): DSGVTQTPKHLITATGQRVTLRCSPRSGDLSVYWYQQSLDQGLQFLIQYYNGEERAKGNILERFSAQQFPDLHSELNLSSLELGDSALYFCASSPPEARFDGYTFGSGTRLTVV.

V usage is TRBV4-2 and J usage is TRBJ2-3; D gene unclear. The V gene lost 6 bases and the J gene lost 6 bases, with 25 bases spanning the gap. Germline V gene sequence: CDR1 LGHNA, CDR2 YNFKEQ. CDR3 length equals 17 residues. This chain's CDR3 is CASRNQPTLVAGDTQYF. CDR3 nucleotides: TGTGCCAGCAGAAACCAACCAACATTGGTAGCTGGGGATACGCAGTATTTT.

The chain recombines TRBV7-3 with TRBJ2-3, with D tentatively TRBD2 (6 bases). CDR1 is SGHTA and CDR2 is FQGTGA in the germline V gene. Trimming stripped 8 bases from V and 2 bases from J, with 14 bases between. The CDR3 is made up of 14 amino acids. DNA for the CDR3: TGTGCCAGCGGGCCAGGGACTTACACAGATACGCAGTATTTT. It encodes CASGPGTYTDTQYF. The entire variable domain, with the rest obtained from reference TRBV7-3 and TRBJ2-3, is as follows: GAGVSQTPSNKVTEKGKYVELRCDPISGHTALYWYRQSLGQGPEFLIYFQGTGAADDSGLPNDRFFAVRPEGSVSTLKIQRTERGDSAVYLCASGPGTYTDTQYFGPGTRLTVL.

The CDR3, as DNA: TGTGCCACCAGCAGAGATCCTGCCTTTAGCGGAGTGGGATACAATGAGCAGTTCTTC. It specifies CATSRDPAFSGVGYNEQFF. The J gene is TRBJ2-1, the V gene TRBV15; a possible D gene is TRBD2 (6 bases). There are 19 residues in the CDR3. From germline, CDR1 is LNHNV and CDR2 YYDKDF (reference sequence). V was trimmed by 0 bases and J by 4 bases, leaving 22 bases between them.

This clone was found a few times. The CDR3 nucleotides are TGTGCCAGCAGCCGGGGGGGAAATAGCAATCAGCCCCAGCATTTT. As protein: CASSRGGNSNQPQHF. The rearrangement joins TRBV5-5 to TRBJ1-5; tentative D call: TRBD1 (5 bases). The germline CDR1 and CDR2 sequences are SGHKS and YYEKEE (reference sequence). Trimming pared 4 bases from V and 0 bases from J, leaving 11 bases between. CDR3 length equals 15 residues.

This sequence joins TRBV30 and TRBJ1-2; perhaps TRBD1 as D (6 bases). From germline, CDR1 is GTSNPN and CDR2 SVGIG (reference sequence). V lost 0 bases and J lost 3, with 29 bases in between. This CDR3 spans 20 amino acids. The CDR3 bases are TGTGCCTGGAGTGTTAACCCCAAAGTCCCGACAGGAGTCCCCTACTATGGCTACACCTTC. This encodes CAWSVNPKVPTGVPYYGYTF.